These T cell receptor beta chains were read from a single sample in a study of a mutant IDH1 vaccine in newly diagnosed glioma. Clones were read by immunoSEQ multiplex PCR, and TCRdb kept only the in-frame ones, dropping some. Here the sample spans about 56,000 clones, approximately 71% being singletons. These receptors' antigens are unknown. Sequencing used PBMCs, obtained from a glioma patient whose treatment included an IDH1 peptide vaccine. All receptors come from a man aged 45 to 65 with glioma. Each CDR3 is given without its conserved first and last residue. D genes are given only for firm matches.

V,length,D,J,CDR3
TRBV6-4,12,NA,TRBJ1-2,ASLSGASRYGYT
TRBV10-3,10,NA,TRBJ1-2,ASAGANYGYT
TRBV6-1,12,NA,TRBJ1-2,ASQLGGEYYGYT
TRBV19,13,NA,TRBJ1-6,ASSQSGNLDSPLH
TRBV10-3,13,NA,TRBJ2-7,AISDWGGSSYEQY
TRBV12-5,11,NA,TRBJ2-2,ASGLYGTSELF
TRBV6-1,11,NA,TRBJ2-1,ASSSSGHNEQF
TRBV7-2,15,NA,TRBJ1-1,ASSFYGRLLENTEAF
TRBV29-1,12,TRBD1,TRBJ1-5,SVEDRAGGQPQH
TRBV11-2,12,NA,TRBJ2-7,ASSLMDGPYEQY
TRBV5-4,12,NA,TRBJ1-1,ASSLQGFQGEAF
TRBV4-1,14,NA,TRBJ1-5,ASSQANWDINQPQH
TRBV6-5,14,NA,TRBJ2-7,ASSSPSGPGLGEQY
TRBV10-3,16,TRBD1,TRBJ1-2,AISVDRGRVSTAYGYT
TRBV2,9,NA,TRBJ2-7,ASSVRDGQY
TRBV16,15,NA,TRBJ1-1,ASSQSYYSLANTEAF
TRBV7-9,12,NA,TRBJ1-1,ASSPFTENTEAF
TRBV9,13,TRBD1,TRBJ2-2,ASSVWDRVTGELF
TRBV19,13,NA,TRBJ2-7,ASSAQPYGAYEQY
TRBV9,13,TRBD1,TRBJ2-7,ASSEGQAASYEQY
TRBV4-3,12,NA,TRBJ2-2,ASSQNKAPGELF
TRBV5-1,11,NA,TRBJ2-5,ASPRVREETQY
TRBV7-9,12,NA,TRBJ2-4,ASSPEAGRGIQY
TRBV4-1,13,NA,TRBJ1-4,ASSQVGGGSEKLF
TRBV10-2,11,NA,TRBJ1-5,ASSGTRDQPQH
TRBV19,14,NA,TRBJ1-5,ASSIGVTRGQGPQH
TRBV19,13,NA,TRBJ1-4,ASSIVESGNEKLF